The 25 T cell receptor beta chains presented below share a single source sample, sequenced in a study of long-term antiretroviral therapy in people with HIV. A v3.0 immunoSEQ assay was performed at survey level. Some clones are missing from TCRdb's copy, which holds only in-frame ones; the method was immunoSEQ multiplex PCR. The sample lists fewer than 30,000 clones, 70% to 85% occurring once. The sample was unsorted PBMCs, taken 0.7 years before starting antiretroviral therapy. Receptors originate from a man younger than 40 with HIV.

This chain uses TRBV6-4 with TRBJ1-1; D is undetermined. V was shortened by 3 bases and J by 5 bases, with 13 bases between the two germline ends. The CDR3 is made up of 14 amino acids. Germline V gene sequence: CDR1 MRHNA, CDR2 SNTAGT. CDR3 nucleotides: TGTGCCAGCAGTGAATTGGCAGGTACGACTGAAGCTTTCTTT. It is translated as CASSELAGTTEAFF.

The CDR3 loop reads CASSPGQGDDYTEAFF. The CDR3 DNA is TGCGCCAGCAGCCCCGGACAGGGAGATGATTACACTGAAGCTTTCTTT. The chain combines TRBV5-1 with TRBJ1-1, with 8 bases aligning to TRBD1. The CDR3 spans 16 residues. After removal of 4 bases from V and 3 bases from J, the junction contained 11 bases not matched to a gene. Germline V gene lookup returns CDR1 SGHRS and CDR2 YFSETQ.

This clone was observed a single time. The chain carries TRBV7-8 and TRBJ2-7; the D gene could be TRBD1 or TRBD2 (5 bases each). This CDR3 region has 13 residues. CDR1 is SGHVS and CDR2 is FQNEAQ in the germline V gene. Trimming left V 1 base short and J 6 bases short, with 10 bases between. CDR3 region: CASSLDGAGEQYF. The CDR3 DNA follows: TGTGCCAGCAGCTTAGACGGGGCAGGCGAGCAGTACTTC. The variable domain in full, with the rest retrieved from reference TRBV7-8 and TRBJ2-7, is GAGVSQSPRYKVAKRGQDVALRCDPISGHVSLFWYQQALGQGPEFLTYFQNEAQLDKSGLPSDRFFAERPEGSVSTLKIQRTQQEDSAVYLCASSLDGAGEQYFGPGTRLTVT.

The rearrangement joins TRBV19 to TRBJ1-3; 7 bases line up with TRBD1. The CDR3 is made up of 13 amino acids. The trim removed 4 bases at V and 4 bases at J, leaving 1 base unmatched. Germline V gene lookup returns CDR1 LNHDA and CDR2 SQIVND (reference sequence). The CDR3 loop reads CASSNRGGNTIYF. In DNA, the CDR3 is TGTGCCAGTAGTAACAGGGGAGGAAACACCATATATTTT. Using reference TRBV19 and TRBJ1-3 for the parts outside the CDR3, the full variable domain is DGGITQSPKYLFRKEGQNVTLSCEQNLNHDAMYWYRQDPGQGLRLIYYSQIVNDFQKGDIAEGYSVSREKKESFPLTVTSAQKNPTAFYLCASSNRGGNTIYFGEGSWLTVV.

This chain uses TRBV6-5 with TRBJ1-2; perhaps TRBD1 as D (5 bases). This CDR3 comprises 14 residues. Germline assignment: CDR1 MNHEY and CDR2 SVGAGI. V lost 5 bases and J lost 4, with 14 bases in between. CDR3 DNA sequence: TGTGCCAGCAGTCCTTCGGCGGGGACCTATGGCTACACCTTC. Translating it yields CASSPSAGTYGYTF.

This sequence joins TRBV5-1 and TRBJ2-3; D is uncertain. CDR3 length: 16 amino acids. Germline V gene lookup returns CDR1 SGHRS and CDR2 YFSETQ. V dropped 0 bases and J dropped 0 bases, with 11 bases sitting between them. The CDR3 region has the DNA TGCGCCAGCAGCTTGGCCGGTAGCACTAGCACAGATACGCAGTATTTT. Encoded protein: CASSLAGSTSTDTQYF.

The CDR3 reads CASSQEPGGSTEAFF. In nucleotides, the CDR3 is TGTGCCAGCAGCCAAGAACCAGGGGGTAGTACTGAAGCTTTCTTT. The V call is TRBV4-2, the J call TRBJ1-1; 7 bases match TRBD1. The CDR3 length is 15 residues. Germline V gives CDR1 LGHNA, CDR2 YNFKEQ. V trimming: 0 bases; J trimming: 5 bases; junction bases outside the gene matches: 6.

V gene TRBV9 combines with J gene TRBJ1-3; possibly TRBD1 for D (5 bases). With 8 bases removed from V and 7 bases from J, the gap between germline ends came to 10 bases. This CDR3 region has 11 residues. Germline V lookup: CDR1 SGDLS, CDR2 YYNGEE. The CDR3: CASGGGNTIYF. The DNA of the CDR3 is TGTGCCAGTGGGGGAGGGAACACCATATATTTT.

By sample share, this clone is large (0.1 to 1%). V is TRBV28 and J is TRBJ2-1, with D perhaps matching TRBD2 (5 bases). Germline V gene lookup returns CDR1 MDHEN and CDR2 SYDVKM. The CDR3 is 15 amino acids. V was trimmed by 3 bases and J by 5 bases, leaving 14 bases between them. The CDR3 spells CASSFRGPLHNEQFF. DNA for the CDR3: TGTGCCAGCAGTTTTCGCGGGCCCCTTCACAATGAGCAGTTCTTC.

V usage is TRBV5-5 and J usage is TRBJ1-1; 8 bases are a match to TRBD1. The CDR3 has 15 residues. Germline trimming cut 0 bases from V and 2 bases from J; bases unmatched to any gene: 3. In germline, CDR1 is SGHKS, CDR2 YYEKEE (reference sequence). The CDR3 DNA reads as TGTGCCAGCAGCTTGGCAGGGGGCCAAAACACTGAAGCTTTCTTT. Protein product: CASSLAGGQNTEAFF.

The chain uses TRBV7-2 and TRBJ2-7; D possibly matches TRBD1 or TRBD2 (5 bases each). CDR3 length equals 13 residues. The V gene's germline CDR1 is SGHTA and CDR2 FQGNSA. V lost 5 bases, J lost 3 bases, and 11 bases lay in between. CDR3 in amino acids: CASSVGTLYEQYF. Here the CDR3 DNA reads TGTGCCAGCAGCGTCGGGACGCTCTACGAGCAGTACTTC.

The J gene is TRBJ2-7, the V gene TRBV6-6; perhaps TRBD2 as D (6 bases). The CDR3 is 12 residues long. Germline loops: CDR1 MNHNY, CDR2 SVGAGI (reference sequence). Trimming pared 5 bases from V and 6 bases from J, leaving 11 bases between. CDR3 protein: CASSKGLSEQYF. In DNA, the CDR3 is TGTGCCAGCAGTAAGGGACTGAGCGAGCAGTACTTC.

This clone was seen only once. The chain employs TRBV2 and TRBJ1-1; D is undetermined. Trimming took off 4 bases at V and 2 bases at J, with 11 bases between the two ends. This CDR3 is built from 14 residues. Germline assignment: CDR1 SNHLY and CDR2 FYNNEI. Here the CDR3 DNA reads TGTGCCAGCAGTGCCCGGGAGATAAACACTGAAGCTTTCTTT. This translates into CASSAREINTEAFF. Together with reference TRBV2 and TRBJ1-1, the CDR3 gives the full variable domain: EPEVTQTPSHQVTQMGQEVILRCVPISNHLYFYWYRQILGQKVEFLVSFYNNEISEKSEIFDDQFSVERPDGSNFTLKIRSTKLEDSAMYFCASSAREINTEAFFGQGTRLTVV.

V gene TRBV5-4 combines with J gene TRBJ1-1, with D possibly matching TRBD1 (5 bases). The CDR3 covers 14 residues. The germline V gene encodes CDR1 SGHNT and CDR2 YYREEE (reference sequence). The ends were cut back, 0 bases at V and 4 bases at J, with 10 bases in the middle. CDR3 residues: CASSLDSRGTEAFF. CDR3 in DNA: TGTGCCAGCAGCTTGGACAGTAGGGGCACTGAAGCTTTCTTT.

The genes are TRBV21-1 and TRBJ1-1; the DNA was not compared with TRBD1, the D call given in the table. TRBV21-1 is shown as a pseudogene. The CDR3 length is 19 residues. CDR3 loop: CASSRKSPDRGHRNTEAFF. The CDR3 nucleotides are TGTGCCAGCAGCCGAAAGAGTCCTGACAGGGGTCACAGGAACACTGAAGCTTTCTTT.

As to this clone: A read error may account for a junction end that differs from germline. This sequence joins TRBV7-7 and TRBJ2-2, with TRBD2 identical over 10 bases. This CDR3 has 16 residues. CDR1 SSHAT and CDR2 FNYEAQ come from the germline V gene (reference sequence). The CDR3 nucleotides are TGTGCTAGCAGCTTGCTAGCGGGAGATGGCACCGGGGAGCTGTTTTTT. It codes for CASSLLAGDGTGELFF.

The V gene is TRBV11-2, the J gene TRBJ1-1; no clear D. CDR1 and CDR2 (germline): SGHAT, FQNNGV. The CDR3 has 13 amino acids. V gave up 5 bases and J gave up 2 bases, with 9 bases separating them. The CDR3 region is CASSLGTNTEAFF. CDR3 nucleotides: TGTGCCAGCAGCCTGGGAACAAACACTGAAGCTTTCTTT. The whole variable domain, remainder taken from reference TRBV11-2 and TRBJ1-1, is EAGVAQSPRYKIIEKRQSVAFWCNPISGHATLYWYQQILGQGPKLLIQFQNNGVVDDSQLPKDRFSAERLKGVDSTLKIQPAKLEDSAVYLCASSLGTNTEAFFGQGTRLTVV.

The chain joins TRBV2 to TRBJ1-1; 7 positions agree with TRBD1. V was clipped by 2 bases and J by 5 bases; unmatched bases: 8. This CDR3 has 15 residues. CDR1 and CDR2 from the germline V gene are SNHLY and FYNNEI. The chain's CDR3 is CASSESTGVVTEAFF. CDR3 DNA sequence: TGTGCCAGCAGTGAATCCACAGGGGTCGTTACTGAAGCTTTCTTT.

The CDR3 nucleotides read TGTGCCAGCCGACCCAGCACAGATACGCAGTATTTT. It specifies CASRPSTDTQYF. The chain links TRBV5-8 to TRBJ2-3; no reliable D call. V was shortened by 7 bases and J by 0 bases, with 6 bases between the two germline ends. The CDR3 loop spans 12 amino acids. Germline V gene data show CDR1 as SGHTS and CDR2 as YDEGEE.

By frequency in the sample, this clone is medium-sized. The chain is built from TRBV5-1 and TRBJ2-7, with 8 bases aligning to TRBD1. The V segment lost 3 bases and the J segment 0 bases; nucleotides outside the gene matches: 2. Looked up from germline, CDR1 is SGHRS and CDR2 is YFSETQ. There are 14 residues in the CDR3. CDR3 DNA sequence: TGCGCCAGCAGCTGGACAGGGCCCTCCTACGAGCAGTACTTC. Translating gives CASSWTGPSYEQYF.

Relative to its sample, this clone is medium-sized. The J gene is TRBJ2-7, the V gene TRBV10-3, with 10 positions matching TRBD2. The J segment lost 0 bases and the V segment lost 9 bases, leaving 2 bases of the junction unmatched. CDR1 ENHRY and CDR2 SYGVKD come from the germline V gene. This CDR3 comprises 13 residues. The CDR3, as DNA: TGTGCCATTAGCGGGGGGCACTCCTACGAGCAGTACTTC. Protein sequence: CAISGGHSYEQYF.

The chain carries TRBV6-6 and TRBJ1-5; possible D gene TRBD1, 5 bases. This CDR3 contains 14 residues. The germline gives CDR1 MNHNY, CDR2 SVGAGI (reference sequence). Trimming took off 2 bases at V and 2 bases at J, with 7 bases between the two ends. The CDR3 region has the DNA TGTGCCAGCAGTTACGTACAGGGCAATCAGCCCCAGCATTTT. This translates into CASSYVQGNQPQHF.

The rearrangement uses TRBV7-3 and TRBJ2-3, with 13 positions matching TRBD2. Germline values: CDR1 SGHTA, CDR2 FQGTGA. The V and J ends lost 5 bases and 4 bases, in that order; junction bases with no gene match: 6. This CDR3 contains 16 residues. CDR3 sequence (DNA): TGTGCCAGCAGCCCACTAGCGGGGGGGAGCGCAGATACGCAGTATTTT. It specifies CASSPLAGGSADTQYF.

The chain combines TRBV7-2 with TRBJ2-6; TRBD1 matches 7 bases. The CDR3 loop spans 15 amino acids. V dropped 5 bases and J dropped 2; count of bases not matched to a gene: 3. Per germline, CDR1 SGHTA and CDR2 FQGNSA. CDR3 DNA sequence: TGTGCCAGCAGCGCAGGGGGAGCTGGGGCCAACGTCCTGACTTTC. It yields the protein CASSAGGAGANVLTF.

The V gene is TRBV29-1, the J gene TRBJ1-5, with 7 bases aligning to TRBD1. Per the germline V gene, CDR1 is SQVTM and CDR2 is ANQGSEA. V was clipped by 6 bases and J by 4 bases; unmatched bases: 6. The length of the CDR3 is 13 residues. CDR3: CSVTGTENQPQHF. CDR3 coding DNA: TGCAGCGTGACCGGGACAGAAAATCAGCCCCAGCATTTT.